The 21 T cell receptor beta chains below all came from one sample that was sequenced in a study of blood T cell repertoires in COVID-19. Produced via immunoSEQ multiplex PCR; TCRdb's table is partial and in-frame only. The table records tens of thousands of clones, 80% of them present only once. Sequenced: peripheral blood. The receptors derive from a woman in her sixties or seventies with acute or convalescent COVID-19.

The chain has TRBV7-9 and TRBJ1-1; 7 bases align to TRBD1. Trimming removed 1 base from V and 11 bases from J; junction bases left unmatched: 10. Germline V CDR1 and CDR2: SEHNR, FQNEAQ (reference sequence). The CDR3 covers 14 residues. This CDR3 reads CASSLGQGHDRAFF. In DNA form, the CDR3 reads TGTGCCAGCAGCTTAGGACAGGGTCATGATCGGGCTTTCTTT.

The chain couples TRBV4-3 to TRBJ2-5; D unclear. The CDR3 sequence is 16 residues long. Germline loops: CDR1 LGHNA, CDR2 YSLEER. The V and J ends lost 4 bases and 3 bases respectively, with 18 bases between them. As DNA, the CDR3 is TGCGCCAGCAGCCTCGGTCGGGTAGTCAGTGAAGAGACCCAGTACTTC. This gives the protein CASSLGRVVSEETQYF.

CDR3 in amino acids: CASSLAITVSYEQYF. The DNA for the CDR3 is TGTGCCAGCAGCTTAGCGATAACAGTCTCCTACGAGCAGTACTTC. The chain links TRBV7-8 to TRBJ2-7; D is unresolved. The germline CDR1 and CDR2 sequences are SGHVS and FQNEAQ. The germline V and J ends were trimmed by 0 bases and 0 bases, with 9 bases remaining between them. This CDR3 region has 15 residues.

The sample holds one count of this clone. This chain joins TRBV15 and TRBJ2-7; D not certain. Per the germline V gene, CDR1 is LNHNV and CDR2 is YYDKDF (reference sequence). The V end lost 1 base, the J end lost 6 bases, and 13 bases lay between the germline ends. The CDR3 length is 14 residues. CDR3 sequence (DNA): TGTGCCACCAGCAGAGGAGATTCCCGCTCCGAGCAGTACTTC. Amino acids: CATSRGDSRSEQYF. The whole variable domain, remainder taken from reference TRBV15 and TRBJ2-7, is DAMVIQNPRYQVTQFGKPVTLSCSQTLNHNVMYWYQQKSSQAPKLLFHYYDKDFNNEADTPDNFQSRRPNTSFCFLDIRSPGLGDTAMYLCATSRGDSRSEQYFGPGTRLTVT.

This sequence joins TRBV27 and TRBJ1-5; tentative D call: TRBD1 (5 bases). The V gene's germline CDR1 is MNHEY and CDR2 SMNVEV (reference sequence). V was cut by 1 base and J by 7 bases, with 11 bases left in between. The CDR3 extends over 14 amino acids. The CDR3 region is CASSLYAGGQPQHF. The CDR3 DNA is TGTGCCAGCAGTTTATATGCGGGGGGACAGCCCCAGCATTTT.

J is TRBJ2-7 and V is TRBV7-6; D is unclear. V was shortened by 1 base and J by 1 base, with 17 bases between the two germline ends. The CDR3 spans 17 residues. Germline V gene sequence: CDR1 SGHVS, CDR2 FNYEAQ. DNA for the CDR3: TGTGCCAGCAGCTTAGTACCCGTCATAGCCCCGTCCTACGAGCAGTACTTC. It specifies CASSLVPVIAPSYEQYF.

This chain uses TRBV6-6 with TRBJ2-5, with TRBD2 identical over 8 bases. CDR1 is MNHNY, CDR2 SVGAGI, per germline (reference sequence). V was pared by 6 bases and J by 4 bases, with 7 bases of the junction left unmatched. The CDR3 spans 14 residues. CDR3 amino acids: CASRKESGGETQYF. The CDR3 DNA sequence: TGTGCCAGCAGAAAGGAGAGCGGGGGAGAGACCCAGTACTTC.

V and J are TRBV3-1 (or the pseudogene TRBV3-2) and TRBJ2-7; 10 bases line up with TRBD1. There are 15 residues in the CDR3. Germline assignment: CDR1 LGHDT and CDR2 YNNKEL (reference sequence). J lost 4 bases, V lost 2 bases, and 5 bases had no gene match. CDR3 coding DNA: TGTGCCAGCAGCCAATTACCGGGACAGGGGTACGAGCAGTACTTC. The encoded protein is CASSQLPGQGYEQYF.

V gene TRBV29-1 combines with J gene TRBJ1-2, with D perhaps TRBD1 (6 bases). The CDR3 extends over 13 amino acids. V shed 0 bases and J shed 7 bases, with 12 bases lying between them. Germline V gene data show CDR1 as SQVTM and CDR2 as ANQGSEA. CDR3 protein: CSVEDPTGLGYTF. The CDR3 DNA reads as TGCAGCGTTGAAGACCCAACAGGGCTTGGCTACACCTTC.

This clone was counted a few times. The chain's CDR3 is CSASWATRNEQFF. In DNA, the CDR3 is TGCAGTGCTAGTTGGGCTACACGTAATGAGCAGTTCTTC. The chain couples TRBV20-1 to TRBJ2-1; D gene ambiguous. V lost 3 bases and J 7 bases, leaving 13 bases between the germline ends. Germline-derived CDR1 and CDR2 are DFQATT and SNEGSKA (reference sequence). The CDR3 runs to 13 residues.

The V call is TRBV18, the J call TRBJ1-2, with 7 bases lining up with TRBD1. In germline, CDR1 is KGHSH, CDR2 LQKENI. Trimming at V came to 3 bases and at J to 5 bases, leaving 6 bases not matched to a gene. The CDR3 consists of 14 residues. CDR3 protein: CASSPRQGQYGYTF. CDR3 coding DNA: TGTGCCAGCTCACCGCGACAGGGTCAATATGGCTACACCTTC.

The rearrangement links TRBV20-1 to TRBJ1-1; D possibly corresponds to TRBD1 (6 bases). V lost 4 bases and J lost 7, with 10 bases in between. The CDR3 runs 11 residues. The germline V gene encodes CDR1 DFQATT and CDR2 SNEGSKA (reference sequence). CDR3 sequence reads: CSAKTGLEAFF. DNA for the CDR3: TGCAGTGCTAAGACAGGTCTTGAAGCTTTCTTT.

This chain links TRBV4-2 with TRBJ2-2; 11 nucleotides align to TRBD2. The J segment lost 6 bases and the V segment lost 0 bases, leaving 6 bases of the junction unmatched. This CDR3 has 17 amino acids. CDR1 and CDR2 from the germline V gene are LGHNA and YNFKEQ. For the CDR3, the DNA is TGTGCCAGCAGCCAAGATCTTAGTAGCGGGGGGGCCGGGGAGCTGTTTTTT. The encoded protein is CASSQDLSSGGAGELFF.

The chain recombines TRBV7-2 with TRBJ2-7; TRBD1 matches 10 bases. Germline V lookup: CDR1 SGHTA, CDR2 FQGNSA. The CDR3 runs to 16 residues. V was pared by 6 bases and J by 3 bases, with 11 bases of the junction left unmatched. The CDR3 DNA is TGTGCCAGCAGTACTCTCGACAGGGGGCCTCTCTACGAGCAGTACTTC. Its translation: CASSTLDRGPLYEQYF.

V gene TRBV7-9 combines with J gene TRBJ1-1; D gene ambiguous. Germline loops: CDR1 SEHNR, CDR2 FQNEAQ (reference sequence). Trimming stripped 1 base from V and 3 bases from J, with 12 bases between. The CDR3 length is 15 residues. The CDR3 region is CASSLEVAGYTEAFF. CDR3 DNA sequence: TGTGCCAGCAGCTTAGAAGTAGCGGGGTACACTGAAGCTTTCTTT.

CDR3 coding DNA: TGTGCCAGCAGCGAAGAGACAGGGGGCCGCACAGATACGCAGTATTTT. This encodes CASSEETGGRTDTQYF. The chain has TRBV9 and TRBJ2-3; 10 nucleotides agree with TRBD1. Unmatched junction bases numbered 5, after V lost 3 bases and J lost 1 base. From germline, CDR1 is SGDLS and CDR2 YYNGEE. The CDR3 has 16 residues.

The CDR3 region is CASSIAGGNQPQHF. CDR3 DNA: TGTGCCAGTAGTATCGCAGGGGGCAATCAGCCCCAGCATTTT. The rearrangement uses TRBV19 and TRBJ1-5; perhaps TRBD1 as D (6 bases). CDR3 length: 14 amino acids. CDR1 and CDR2 from the germline V gene are LNHDA and SQIVND (reference sequence). The V end was cut by 3 bases, the J end by 2 bases, with 8 bases between.

This clone was recorded only once. J is TRBJ2-7 and V is TRBV4-1, with 10 nucleotides matching TRBD1. The CDR3 contains 15 residues. V shed 3 bases and J 4 bases; nucleotides not matched to a gene: 6. The germline CDR1 and CDR2 sequences are MGHRA and YSYEKL. CDR3: CASSHRDRGGYEQYF. The CDR3 DNA is TGCGCCAGCAGCCATCGGGACAGGGGCGGGTACGAGCAGTACTTC.

This chain links TRBV20-1 with TRBJ2-5; 7 bases fit TRBD2. V gave up 3 bases and J gave up 7 bases; unmatched junction bases: 14. The CDR3 is 15 amino acids. From germline, CDR1 is DFQATT and CDR2 SNEGSKA (reference sequence). For the CDR3, the DNA is TGCAGTGCTAGTGGACGGGGGGAGAATTTAAGGACCCAGTACTTC. Its translation is CSASGRGENLRTQYF.

The chain uses TRBV6-6 and TRBJ2-3; 11 bases are a match to TRBD2. There are 14 residues in the CDR3. V dropped 7 bases and J dropped 5; count of bases not matched to a gene: 5. In germline, CDR1 is MNHNY, CDR2 SVGAGI (reference sequence). CDR3: CASTLAGGIDTQYF. DNA for the CDR3: TGTGCCAGCACCTTAGCGGGGGGGATAGATACGCAGTATTTT.

This chain links TRBV24-1 with TRBJ2-3, with TRBD2 identical over 10 bases. This CDR3 has 16 amino acids. V gave up 5 bases and J gave up 0 bases; unmatched junction bases: 4. CDR1 and CDR2 (germline): KGHDR, SFDVKD. CDR3 residues: CATSVLTSGSTDTQYF. DNA of the CDR3: TGTGCCACCAGTGTCCTGACTAGCGGGAGCACAGATACGCAGTATTTT.